This T cell receptor beta chain was identified in a study of T cells in Graves' hyperthyroidism and ophthalmopathy. It was RNA transcripts that yielded the amplified TCR beta CDR3 regions. Initially, a first-round RT-PCR of the TCR CDR3 employed the HTBI primer set. TCRdb reprocessed the multiplex PCR reads via MiXCR and lists one record per CDR3 protein. The data hold hundreds of thousands of distinct CDR3 sequences, with about 15% observed a single time. This clonotype was seen a few times. The V and J ends lost 5 bases and 5 bases respectively, with 13 bases between them. CDR3 length equals 13 residues. Germline CDR1 is LNHDA and CDR2 is SQIVND (reference sequence).

The chain links TRBV19 to TRBJ2-7, with D perhaps matching TRBD2 (5 bases). Specimen: blood. The sequence derives from a woman in her sixties with Graves' ophthalmopathy. The CDR3 DNA sequence: TGTGCCAGTAGTTCCTTGTCGGGGAACGAGCAGTACTTC. Encoded protein: CASSSLSGNEQYF.